This T cell receptor beta chain was retrieved from a study of cytomegalovirus exposure and HLA in healthy donors. About the study: An early release of data contained about 85 million unique TCRs, which came from HLA-typed donors. Among the 350 to 400 donors who were genotyped, about 84% fell in the genetic ancestry cluster that is associated with self-reported Caucasian donors.

This clone has more than one count but fewer than ten. The antigen remains undetermined. Primers: 60 Vbeta forward and 13 Jbeta reverse. The protocol was immunoSEQ multiplex PCR, while the TCRdb copy is restricted to in-frame clones and leaves out a portion. The data hold 95,000 to 150,000 clones, with 50% to 75% observed a single time. V was trimmed by 1 base and J by 4 bases, leaving 10 bases between them. The CDR3 length is 14 residues. Germline values: CDR1 PRHDT, CDR2 FYEKMQ (reference sequence). General study findings and limits: In vitro checks showed that a few CMV-associated chains really do target CMV antigens.

The chain couples TRBV13 to TRBJ2-5; a weak D match, TRBD2 (6 bases). The sequenced sample was PBMCs. The TCR sequence derives from a middle-aged woman in good health and CMV-seropositive. The CDR3 bases are TGTGCCAGCAGCTTAGCGATGGGGGGAGAGACCCAGTACTTC. Its translation is CASSLAMGGETQYF.